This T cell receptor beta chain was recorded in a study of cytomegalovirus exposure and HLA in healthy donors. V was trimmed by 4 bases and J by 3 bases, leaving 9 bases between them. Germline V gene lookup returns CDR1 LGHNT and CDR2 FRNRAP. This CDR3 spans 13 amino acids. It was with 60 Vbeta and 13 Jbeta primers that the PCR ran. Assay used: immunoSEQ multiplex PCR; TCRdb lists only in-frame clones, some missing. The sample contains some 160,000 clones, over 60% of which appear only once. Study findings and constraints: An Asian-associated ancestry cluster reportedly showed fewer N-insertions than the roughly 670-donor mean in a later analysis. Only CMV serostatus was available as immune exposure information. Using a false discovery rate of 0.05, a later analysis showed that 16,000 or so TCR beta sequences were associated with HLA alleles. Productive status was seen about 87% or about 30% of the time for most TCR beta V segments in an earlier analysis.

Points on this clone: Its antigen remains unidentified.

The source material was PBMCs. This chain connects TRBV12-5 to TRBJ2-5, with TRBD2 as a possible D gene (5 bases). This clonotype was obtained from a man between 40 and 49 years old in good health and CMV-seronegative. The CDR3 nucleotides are TGTGCTAGTGGTTCCCCAGCGGAAGAGACCCAGTACTTC. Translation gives CASGSPAEETQYF.